Following are 9 T cell receptor beta chains from one sample sequenced in a study of chemoradiotherapy in HPV16-positive cancers. Measured with immunoSEQ multiplex PCR; TCRdb has only the in-frame clones, and not every one. The profile shows 12,000 to 15,000 clones, approximately 70% of them singletons. This material was collected from a patient who underwent chemoradiotherapy. The receptors come from a human donor with HPV-associated anogenital cancer.

This clone is a singleton in its sample. This chain links TRBV11-3 with TRBJ2-7; the D gene is possibly TRBD2 (7 bases). V gave up 3 bases and J gave up 7 bases, with 16 bases separating them. The V gene's germline CDR1 is SGHNT and CDR2 YENEEA. The CDR3 extends over 14 amino acids. CDR3 coding DNA: TGTGCCAGCAGCTTTCTCGGGGGGCAAGCGGAGCAGTACTTC. Its translation is CASSFLGGQAEQYF.

A single count supports this clone. The chain couples TRBV7-9 to TRBJ2-5; D perhaps matches TRBD2 (7 bases). The germline CDR1 and CDR2 sequences are SEHNR and FQNEAQ (reference sequence). This CDR3 is 14 amino acids long. V lost 6 bases, J lost 7 bases, and 18 bases lay in between. Written as DNA, the CDR3 is TGTGCCAGCAGTTTTGTAGGGGGGGCCGGGACCCAGTACTTC. Its translation is CASSFVGGAGTQYF.

This clone was observed a few times. The chain couples TRBV30 to TRBJ1-1; 8 bases match TRBD1. V lost 2 bases, J lost 4 bases, and 9 bases stayed unmatched. The CDR3 length is 15 residues. Germline V gives CDR1 GTSNPN, CDR2 SVGIG (reference sequence). The DNA of the CDR3 is TGTGCCTGGAGTCGACCGGACAGGGAGGCCACTGAAGCTTTCTTT. Protein sequence: CAWSRPDREATEAFF.

The chain uses TRBV28 and TRBJ2-7; no reliable D call. Germline assignment: CDR1 MDHEN and CDR2 SYDVKM. V dropped 5 bases and J dropped 3 bases, with 8 bases sitting between them. This CDR3 region has 12 residues. The CDR3 loop is CASSHSGYEQYF. The CDR3 DNA reads as TGTGCCAGCAGTCACTCGGGCTACGAGCAGTACTTC.

This chain joins TRBV19 and TRBJ2-3, with 14 bases aligning to TRBD2. This CDR3 is 19 amino acids long. The trim removed 5 bases at V and 6 bases at J, leaving 16 bases unmatched. Germline V gives CDR1 LNHDA, CDR2 SQIVND (reference sequence). In DNA, the CDR3 is TGTGCCAGTAGTTCGAACTTCAACGCCGGGACTAGCGGGGGTGATACGCAGTATTTT. This sequence encodes CASSSNFNAGTSGGDTQYF.

The V gene is TRBV4-1, the J gene TRBJ2-2; 7 nucleotides agree with TRBD1. Trimming at V came to 5 bases and at J to 3 bases, leaving 9 bases not matched to a gene. The germline gives CDR1 MGHRA, CDR2 YSYEKL. This CDR3 comprises 16 residues. CDR3 residues: CASSSNRGFDTGELFF. The DNA for the CDR3 is TGCGCCAGCAGCTCGAACAGGGGATTTGACACCGGGGAGCTGTTTTTT.

The chain combines TRBV7-9 with TRBJ2-2; D gene unclear. V was shortened by 5 bases and J by 5 bases, with 18 bases between the two germline ends. The CDR3 runs 16 residues. Germline V gives CDR1 SEHNR, CDR2 FQNEAQ (reference sequence). CDR3 sequence (DNA): TGTGCCAGCAGCCCCTCGGCCAGTGCAAAAACCGGGGAGCTGTTTTTT. Protein product: CASSPSASAKTGELFF.

This chain links TRBV5-4 with TRBJ1-1; D perhaps matches TRBD1 (5 bases). The CDR3 is made up of 13 amino acids. Germline loops: CDR1 SGHNT, CDR2 YYREEE (reference sequence). The germline V and J ends were trimmed by 2 bases and 7 bases, with 12 bases remaining between them. For the CDR3, the DNA is TGTGCCAGCAGCTTACTAGGGGTGGATGAAGCTTTCTTT. Its translation: CASSLLGVDEAFF.

The genes are TRBV29-1 and TRBJ1-2; unclear D gene. Germline-derived CDR1 and CDR2 are SQVTM and ANQGSEA. The CDR3 runs 13 residues. The ends were cut back, 0 bases at V and 7 bases at J, with 12 bases in the middle. CDR3 sequence (DNA): TGCAGCGTTGAAGATCCGGCGGGGATTGGCTACACCTTC. Its translation: CSVEDPAGIGYTF.